One and the same sample provided the 15 T cell receptor beta chains below, sequenced in a study of T cells after yellow fever vaccination. TCRdb re-called the 5' RACE reads through MiXCR, storing one row per CDR3 protein. The sample has 55,000 to 70,000 distinct CDR3 sequences; over 6% are singletons. The source was CD8+ T cells sorted from PBMCs, collected approximately 40 days after the first yellow fever vaccination. The receptors come from a man aged 18 to 30 who received the YFV17D yellow fever vaccine.

This clonotype was found many times. DNA for the CDR3: TGTGCCAGCAGCGTCCCCAGGACAGGGGAGAACACTGAAGCTTTCTTT. It is translated as CASSVPRTGENTEAFF. The chain joins TRBV9 to TRBJ1-1; 9 bases line up with TRBD1. Germline lookup yields CDR1 SGDLS and CDR2 YYNGEE. The CDR3 is 16 residues long. The J segment lost 1 base and the V segment lost 2 bases, leaving 6 bases of the junction unmatched.

The gene calls are TRBV4-3 and TRBJ2-7; perhaps TRBD2 as D (6 bases). The CDR3 totals 14 residues. V shed 3 bases and J shed 4 bases, with 13 bases lying between them. Germline V CDR1 and CDR2: LGHNA, YSLEER. CDR3 sequence reads: CASSQEDYTYEQYF. In DNA form, the CDR3 reads TGCGCCAGCAGCCAGGAGGACTACACTTACGAGCAGTACTTC.

This clonotype has a count of ten or more. V usage is TRBV20-1 and J usage is TRBJ2-5; 7 nucleotides line up with TRBD1. CDR3 length: 17 residues. CDR1 and CDR2 from the germline V gene are DFQATT and SNEGSKA (reference sequence). V lost 4 bases to trimming and J lost 0 bases; unmatched junction nucleotides: 14. The CDR3 sequence is CSATETLDRRNQETQYF. CDR3 in DNA: TGCAGTGCTACCGAAACCCTGGACAGGAGAAACCAAGAGACCCAGTACTTC.

In its sample, this clonotype was seen many times. The chain carries TRBV2 and TRBJ2-7, with 8 nucleotides matching TRBD1. CDR1 and CDR2 (germline): SNHLY, FYNNEI. Germline trimming cut 3 bases from V and 4 bases from J; bases unmatched to any gene: 17. The CDR3 has 18 residues. In DNA, the CDR3 is TGTGCCAGCAGTGAGGGACAGGTTCCCCTGTCCGTGGGGTACGAGCAGTACGTC. It is translated as CASSEGQVPLSVGYEQYV.

This clonotype was recorded at least ten times. This chain uses TRBV29-1 with TRBJ2-2; unclear D gene. Germline loops: CDR1 SQVTM, CDR2 ANQGSEA. The CDR3 consists of 15 residues. Trimming left V 2 bases short and J 4 bases short, with 14 bases between. Here the CDR3 reads CSVETGWRATGELFF. The CDR3 DNA reads as TGCAGCGTTGAAACTGGGTGGCGAGCCACCGGGGAGCTGTTTTTT.

This clonotype was detected ten times or more. This chain links TRBV2 with TRBJ1-1; weak D call: TRBD1 (5 bases). V was clipped by 10 bases and J by 8 bases, with 11 bases between them. The CDR3 has 10 amino acids. Germline CDR1 and CDR2: SNHLY and FYNNEI. The CDR3 region is CATLPGEAFF. In DNA, the CDR3 is TGTGCCACCCTGCCAGGGGAAGCTTTCTTT.

V is TRBV12-3 or TRBV12-4 and J is TRBJ2-5; D not resolved. This CDR3 comprises 12 residues. The V end was cut by 6 bases, the J end by 5 bases, with 10 bases between. The CDR3 nucleotides are TGTGCCAGCAGGCTAGAAGGGGAGACCCAGTACTTC. Translating it yields CASRLEGETQYF.

This clonotype was seen ten or more times. V and J are TRBV5-1 and TRBJ2-1, with a possible D match to TRBD2 (5 bases). CDR1 and CDR2 (germline): SGHRS, YFSETQ. This CDR3 region has 15 residues. V lost 2 bases and J 3 bases, leaving 12 bases between the germline ends. As DNA, the CDR3 is TGCGCCAGCAGCTTACGGGAAAGAGGCTACAATGAGCAGTTCTTC. Translating it yields CASSLRERGYNEQFF.

Concerning this clonotype itself: A much larger clone sits a single nucleotide away, making a read error possible. The chain couples TRBV7-9 to TRBJ2-5; 8 bases map to TRBD2. This CDR3 spans 14 amino acids. CDR1 and CDR2 (germline): SEHNR, FQNEAQ (reference sequence). The CDR3 nucleotides are TGTTCCAGCAGCTTAGCTTGGACAGCGGGGGCCCAGTACTTC. It is translated as CSSSLAWTAGAQYF.

The chain combines TRBV7-9 with TRBJ2-5; D unclear. Germline-derived CDR1 and CDR2 are SEHNR and FQNEAQ (reference sequence). This CDR3 has 15 amino acids. V was pared by 0 bases and J by 2 bases, with 10 bases between. CDR3 in DNA: TGTGCCAGCAGCTTAGCGTTTACTTCTCAAGAGACCCAGTACTTC. This translates into CASSLAFTSQETQYF.

This clonotype was seen a handful of times. This chain uses TRBV5-1 with TRBJ1-3, with D possibly matching TRBD1 (5 bases). CDR1 is SGHRS and CDR2 is YFSETQ in the germline V gene. The V gene lost 3 bases and the J gene lost 4 bases, with 17 bases spanning the gap. The CDR3 totals 16 residues. CDR3 region: CASSSSQGVEGNTIYF. In DNA form, the CDR3 reads TGCGCCAGCAGCTCAAGTCAGGGAGTAGAAGGAAACACCATATATTTT.

In its sample, this clonotype was seen a few times. V and J are TRBV6-2 or TRBV6-3 and TRBJ2-7; possibly TRBD1 for D (5 bases). Germline V CDR1 and CDR2: MNHEY, SVGEGT. The V end lost 5 bases, the J end lost 6 bases, and 11 bases lay between the germline ends. The CDR3 runs 12 residues. As DNA, the CDR3 is TGTGCCAGCAGTCCGTCAGGGTCCGAGCAGTACTTC. Residues: CASSPSGSEQYF.

The chain couples TRBV4-3 to TRBJ1-2, with D perhaps TRBD1 (5 bases). The germline V and J ends were trimmed by 1 base and 0 bases, with 18 bases remaining between them. Germline-derived CDR1 and CDR2 are LGHNA and YSLEER. This CDR3 comprises 18 residues. For the CDR3, the DNA is TGCGCCAGCAGCCAAGCCATTGGGGACCCGAGGGCTAACTATGGCTACACCTTC. Translated, it gives CASSQAIGDPRANYGYTF.

This clonotype was seen repeatedly, ten times or more. This chain links TRBV5-1 with TRBJ2-7; 7 positions agree with TRBD2. V was pared by 5 bases and J by 5 bases, with 7 bases of the junction left unmatched. In germline, CDR1 is SGHRS, CDR2 YFSETQ. The CDR3 length is 13 residues. The DNA of the CDR3 is TGCGCCAGCAGTACCGAGCGGGGAGACGAGCAGTACTTC. Protein sequence: CASSTERGDEQYF.

This clonotype was counted many times. The rearrangement links TRBV20-1 to TRBJ1-5; D unresolved. The V and J ends lost 1 base and 0 bases respectively, with 10 bases between them. CDR3 length: 15 amino acids. The germline gives CDR1 DFQATT, CDR2 SNEGSKA (reference sequence). The CDR3 DNA sequence: TGCAGTGCTAGAGGCCCCAAACTTAGCAATCAGCCCCAGCATTTT. It encodes CSARGPKLSNQPQHF.